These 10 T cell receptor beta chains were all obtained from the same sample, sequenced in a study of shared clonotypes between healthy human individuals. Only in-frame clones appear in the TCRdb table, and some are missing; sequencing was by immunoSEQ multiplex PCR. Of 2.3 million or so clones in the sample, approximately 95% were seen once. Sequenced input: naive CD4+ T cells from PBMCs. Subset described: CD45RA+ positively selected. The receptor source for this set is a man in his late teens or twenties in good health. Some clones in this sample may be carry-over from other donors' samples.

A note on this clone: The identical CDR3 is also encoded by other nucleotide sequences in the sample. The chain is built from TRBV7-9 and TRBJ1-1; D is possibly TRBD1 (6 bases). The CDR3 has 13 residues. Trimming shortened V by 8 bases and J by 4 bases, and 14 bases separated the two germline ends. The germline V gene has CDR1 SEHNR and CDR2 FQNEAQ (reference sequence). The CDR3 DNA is TGTGCCAGCTCCTCAGGGGCGGGCACTGAAGCTTTCTTT. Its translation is CASSSGAGTEAFF.

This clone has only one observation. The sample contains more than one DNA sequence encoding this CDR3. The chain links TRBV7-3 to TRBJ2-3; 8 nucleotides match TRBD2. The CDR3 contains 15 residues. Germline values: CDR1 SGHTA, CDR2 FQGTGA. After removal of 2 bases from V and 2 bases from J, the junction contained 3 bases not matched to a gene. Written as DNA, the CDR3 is TGTGCCAGCAGCTTAGCGGGAGGCCCCACAGATACGCAGTATTTT. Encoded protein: CASSLAGGPTDTQYF.

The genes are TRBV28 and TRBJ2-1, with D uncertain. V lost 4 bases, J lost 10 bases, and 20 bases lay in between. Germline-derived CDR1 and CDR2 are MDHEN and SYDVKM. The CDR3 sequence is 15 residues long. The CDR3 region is CASSSLKSRRAEQFF. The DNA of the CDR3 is TGTGCCAGCAGTTCCTTAAAATCCAGACGGGCGGAGCAGTTCTTC.

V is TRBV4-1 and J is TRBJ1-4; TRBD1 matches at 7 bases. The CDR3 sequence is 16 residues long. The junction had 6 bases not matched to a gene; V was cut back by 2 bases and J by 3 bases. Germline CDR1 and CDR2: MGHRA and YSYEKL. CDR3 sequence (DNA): TGCGCCAGCAGCCAAACCAGACAGGGCGCTAATGAAAAACTGTTTTTT. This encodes CASSQTRQGANEKLFF.

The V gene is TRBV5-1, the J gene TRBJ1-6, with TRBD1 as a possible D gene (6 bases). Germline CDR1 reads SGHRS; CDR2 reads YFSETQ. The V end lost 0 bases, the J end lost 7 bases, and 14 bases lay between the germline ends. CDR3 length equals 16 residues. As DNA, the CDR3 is TGCGCCAGCAGCTTGGTTGTAGGACAGAAAAATTCACCCCTCCACTTT. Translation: CASSLVVGQKNSPLHF.

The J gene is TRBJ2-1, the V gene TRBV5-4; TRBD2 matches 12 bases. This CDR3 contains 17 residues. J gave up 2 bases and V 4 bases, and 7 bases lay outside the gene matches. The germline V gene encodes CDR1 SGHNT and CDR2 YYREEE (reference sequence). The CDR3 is CASSQLAGGVTYNEQFF. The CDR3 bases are TGTGCCAGCAGCCAACTAGCGGGAGGCGTTACCTACAATGAGCAGTTCTTC.

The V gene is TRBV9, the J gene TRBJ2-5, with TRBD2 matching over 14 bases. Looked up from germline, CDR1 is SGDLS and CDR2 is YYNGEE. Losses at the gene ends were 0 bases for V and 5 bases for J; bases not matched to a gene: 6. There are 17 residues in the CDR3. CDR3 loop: CASSVGLAGGPVETQYF. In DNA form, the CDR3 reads TGTGCCAGCAGCGTAGGACTAGCGGGAGGGCCGGTGGAGACCCAGTACTTC.

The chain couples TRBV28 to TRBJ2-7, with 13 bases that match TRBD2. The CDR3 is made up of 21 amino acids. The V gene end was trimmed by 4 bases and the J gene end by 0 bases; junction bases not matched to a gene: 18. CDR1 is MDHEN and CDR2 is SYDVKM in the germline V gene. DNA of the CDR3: TGTGCCAGCAGTTCGACGAAACTAGCGGGAGGGAAAAACTCCTACTCCTACGAGCAGTACTTC. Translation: CASSSTKLAGGKNSYSYEQYF.

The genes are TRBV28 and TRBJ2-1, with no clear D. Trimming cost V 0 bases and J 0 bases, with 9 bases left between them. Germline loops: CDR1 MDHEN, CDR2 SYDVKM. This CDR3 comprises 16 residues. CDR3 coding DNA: TGTGCCAGCAGTTTATGGGCAGCGAGCTCCTACAATGAGCAGTTCTTC. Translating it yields CASSLWAASSYNEQFF.

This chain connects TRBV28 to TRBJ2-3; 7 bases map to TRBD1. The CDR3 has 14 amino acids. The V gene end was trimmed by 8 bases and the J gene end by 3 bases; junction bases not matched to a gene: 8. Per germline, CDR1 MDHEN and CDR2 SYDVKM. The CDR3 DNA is TGTGCCAGCCTACCGGGACAGAGGACAGATACGCAGTATTTT. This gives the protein CASLPGQRTDTQYF.